This T cell receptor beta chain was sequenced for a study of T cells in localized non-small cell lung cancer. Study-wide findings and caveats: Exceeding tumor, uninvolved adjacent lung had the highest T cell clonality.

Notes on this clone: No antigen is known for it.

CDR3 length equals 15 residues. Per germline, CDR1 SGDLS and CDR2 YYNGEE. The V and J ends lost 1 base and 3 bases, in that order; junction bases with no gene match: 5. The protocol was immunoSEQ multiplex PCR, while the TCRdb copy is restricted to in-frame clones and leaves out a portion. The table lists 75,000 to 85,000 clones, over 75% of them singletons, with approximately 9.7% in the top ten. The chain recombines TRBV9 with TRBJ2-3; TRBD2 agrees at 7 bases. The sample was peripheral blood, taken before any cancer treatment. The TCR comes from a female donor over 55 with stage I lung adenocarcinoma. The CDR3 loop reads CASSVIGEGTDTQYF. The CDR3, as DNA: TGTGCCAGCAGCGTAATTGGGGAGGGGACAGATACGCAGTATTTT.